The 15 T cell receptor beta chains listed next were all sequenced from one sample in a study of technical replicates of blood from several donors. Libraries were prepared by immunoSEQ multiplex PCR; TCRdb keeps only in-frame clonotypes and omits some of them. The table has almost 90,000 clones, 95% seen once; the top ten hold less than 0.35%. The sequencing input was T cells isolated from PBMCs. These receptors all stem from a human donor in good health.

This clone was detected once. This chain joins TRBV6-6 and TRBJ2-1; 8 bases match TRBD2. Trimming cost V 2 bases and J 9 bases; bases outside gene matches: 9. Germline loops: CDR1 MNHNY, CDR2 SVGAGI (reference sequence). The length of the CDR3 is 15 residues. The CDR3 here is CASSYPSGSQSEQFF. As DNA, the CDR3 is TGTGCCAGCAGTTACCCCAGCGGGAGCCAAAGTGAGCAGTTCTTC.

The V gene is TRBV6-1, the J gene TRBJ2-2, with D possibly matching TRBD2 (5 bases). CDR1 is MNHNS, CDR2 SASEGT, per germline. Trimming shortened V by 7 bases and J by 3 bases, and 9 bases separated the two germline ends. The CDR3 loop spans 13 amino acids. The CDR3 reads CASTRAYTGELFF. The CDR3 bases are TGTGCCAGCACGAGGGCGTACACCGGGGAGCTGTTTTTT.

The CDR3, as DNA: TGTGCCAGCAGCCCTTCACGGGAGATAGATACGCAGTATTTT. It encodes CASSPSREIDTQYF. The chain employs TRBV7-9 and TRBJ2-3; maybe TRBD2 (6 bases). The CDR3 is 14 residues long. CDR1 and CDR2 from the germline V gene are SEHNR and FQNEAQ (reference sequence). Deletions cut 5 bases from V and 5 bases from J, with 14 bases between.

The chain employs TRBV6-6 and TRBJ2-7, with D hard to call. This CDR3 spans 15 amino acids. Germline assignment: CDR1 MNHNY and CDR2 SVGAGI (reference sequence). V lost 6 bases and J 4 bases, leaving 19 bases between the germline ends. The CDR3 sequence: CASRSAVASSYEQYF. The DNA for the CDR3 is TGTGCCAGCAGATCTGCCGTGGCTTCTTCTTACGAGCAGTACTTC.

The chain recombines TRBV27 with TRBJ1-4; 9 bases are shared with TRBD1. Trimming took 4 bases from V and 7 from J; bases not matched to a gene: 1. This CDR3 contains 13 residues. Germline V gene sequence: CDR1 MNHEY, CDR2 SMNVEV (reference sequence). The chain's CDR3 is CASSWDRAEKLFF. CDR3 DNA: TGTGCCAGCAGTTGGGACAGGGCTGAAAAACTGTTTTTT.

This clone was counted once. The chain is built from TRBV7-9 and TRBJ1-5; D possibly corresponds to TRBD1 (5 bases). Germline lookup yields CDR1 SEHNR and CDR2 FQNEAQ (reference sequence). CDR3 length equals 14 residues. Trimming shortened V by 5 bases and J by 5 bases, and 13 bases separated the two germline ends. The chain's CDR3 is CASSAGTKDQPQHF. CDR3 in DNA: TGTGCCAGCAGCGCCGGGACTAAAGATCAGCCCCAGCATTTT.

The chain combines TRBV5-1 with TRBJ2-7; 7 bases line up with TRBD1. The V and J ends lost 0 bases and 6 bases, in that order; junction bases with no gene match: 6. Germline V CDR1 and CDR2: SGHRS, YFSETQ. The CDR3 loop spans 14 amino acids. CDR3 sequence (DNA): TGCGCCAGCAGCTTGGGGCAGGGGGTTATCGAGCAGTACTTC. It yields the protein CASSLGQGVIEQYF.

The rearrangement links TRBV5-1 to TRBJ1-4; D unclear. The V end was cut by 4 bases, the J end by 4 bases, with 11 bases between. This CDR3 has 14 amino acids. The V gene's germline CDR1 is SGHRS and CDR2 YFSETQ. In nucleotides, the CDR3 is TGCGCCAGCAGCCCCCAGGCGAGTAATGAAAAACTGTTTTTT. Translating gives CASSPQASNEKLFF.

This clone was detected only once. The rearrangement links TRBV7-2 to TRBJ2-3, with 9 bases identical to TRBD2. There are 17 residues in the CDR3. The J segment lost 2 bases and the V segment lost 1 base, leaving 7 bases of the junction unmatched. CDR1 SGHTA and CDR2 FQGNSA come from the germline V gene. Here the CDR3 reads CASSLVGGRANTDTQYF. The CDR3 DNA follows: TGTGCCAGCAGCTTAGTTGGCGGGAGGGCCAACACAGATACGCAGTATTTT.

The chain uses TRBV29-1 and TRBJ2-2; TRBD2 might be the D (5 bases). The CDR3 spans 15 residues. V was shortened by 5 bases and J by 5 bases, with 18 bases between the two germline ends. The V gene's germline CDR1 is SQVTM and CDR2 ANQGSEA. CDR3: CSVLTPRDKTGELFF. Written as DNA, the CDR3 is TGCAGCGTTCTTACCCCCCGGGATAAAACCGGGGAGCTGTTTTTT.

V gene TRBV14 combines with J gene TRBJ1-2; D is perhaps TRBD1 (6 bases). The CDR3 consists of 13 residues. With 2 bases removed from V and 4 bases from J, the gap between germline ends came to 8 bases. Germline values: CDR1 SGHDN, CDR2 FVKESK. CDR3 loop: CASSQQGRYGYTF. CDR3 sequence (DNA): TGTGCCAGCAGCCAACAGGGGCGCTATGGCTACACCTTC.

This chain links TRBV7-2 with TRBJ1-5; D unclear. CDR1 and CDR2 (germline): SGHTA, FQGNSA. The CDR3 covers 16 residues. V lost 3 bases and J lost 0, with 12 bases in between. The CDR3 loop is CASSLAGGYSNQPQHF. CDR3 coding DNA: TGTGCCAGCAGCTTGGCCGGAGGATATAGCAATCAGCCCCAGCATTTT.

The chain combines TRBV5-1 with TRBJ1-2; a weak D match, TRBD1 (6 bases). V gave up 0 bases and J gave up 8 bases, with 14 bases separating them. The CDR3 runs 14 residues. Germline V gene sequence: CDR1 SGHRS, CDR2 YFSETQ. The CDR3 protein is CASSLVGGTEGYTF. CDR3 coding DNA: TGCGCCAGCAGCTTGGTAGGGGGAACGGAGGGCTACACCTTC.

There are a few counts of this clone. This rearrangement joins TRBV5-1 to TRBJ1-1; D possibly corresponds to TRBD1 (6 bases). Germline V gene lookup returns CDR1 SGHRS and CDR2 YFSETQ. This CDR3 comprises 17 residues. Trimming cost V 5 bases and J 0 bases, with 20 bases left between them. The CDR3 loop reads CASSPAGTSPMNTEAFF. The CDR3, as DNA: TGCGCCAGCAGTCCGGCCGGGACATCACCTATGAACACTGAAGCTTTCTTT.

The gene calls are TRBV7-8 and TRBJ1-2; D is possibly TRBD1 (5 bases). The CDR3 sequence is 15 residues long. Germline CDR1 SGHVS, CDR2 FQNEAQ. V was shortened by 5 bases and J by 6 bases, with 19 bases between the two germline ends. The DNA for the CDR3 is TGTGCCAGCAGCATGTTAGGCATGGGGCGAGATGGCTACACCTTC. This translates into CASSMLGMGRDGYTF.